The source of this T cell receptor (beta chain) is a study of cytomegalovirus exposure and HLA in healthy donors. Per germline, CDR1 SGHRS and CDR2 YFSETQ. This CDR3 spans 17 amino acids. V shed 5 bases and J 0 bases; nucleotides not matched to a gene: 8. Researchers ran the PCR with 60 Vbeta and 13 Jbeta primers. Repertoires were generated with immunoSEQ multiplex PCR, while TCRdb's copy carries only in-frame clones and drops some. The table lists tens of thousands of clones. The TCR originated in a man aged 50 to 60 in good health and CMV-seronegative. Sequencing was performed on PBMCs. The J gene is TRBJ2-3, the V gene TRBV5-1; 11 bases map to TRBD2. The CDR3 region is CASRRSSGGLSTDTQYF. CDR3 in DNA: TGCGCCAGCAGGAGGTCTAGCGGGGGGCTAAGCACAGATACGCAGTATTTT. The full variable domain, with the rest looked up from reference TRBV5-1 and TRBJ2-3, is KAGVTQTPRYLIKTRGQQVTLSCSPISGHRSVSWYQQTPGQGLQFLFEYFSETQRNKGNFPGRFSGRQFSNSRSEMNVSTLELGDSALYLCASRRSSGGLSTDTQYFGPGTRLTVL.